The 6 T cell receptor beta chains given below trace back to one sample, sequenced in a study of shared T cell receptors in the human thymus listed by TCRdb under 2021. Library creation used the immunoSEQ multiplex PCR assay. This is the immuneACCESS table as TCRdb keeps it, with only in-frame sequences that have V and J called. A part of the clones is gone; compared with another copy, unresolved V genes explain less than half, and the rest is unexplained. The sample profile shows hundreds of thousands of clones; 80% to 90% of them were found once. Of the sample, roughly 0.0087% falls within the top ten clones. These same records also appear under a second study, on human thymus T cells.

Sample: thymocytes. The receptors were sampled from a boy under three years old with a congenital heart defect. Donor details come from another sample of the same person, matched by shared clones.

This clone has only a few counts. CDR3 sequence (DNA): TGTGCCAGCAGCCAAGGACAGACTCATTATGGCTACACCTTC. Translation: CASSQGQTHYGYTF. V gene TRBV16 combines with J gene TRBJ1-2; tentative D call: TRBD1 (6 bases). Trimming stripped 2 bases from V and 5 bases from J, with 12 bases between. This CDR3 is 14 amino acids long. The germline gives CDR1 KGHSY, CDR2 FQNENV. Filled out from reference TRBV16 and TRBJ1-2, the complete variable domain reads GEEVAQTPKHLVRGEGQKAKLYCAPIKGHSYVFWYQQVLKNEFKFLISFQNENVFDETGMPKERFSAKCLPNSPCSLEIQATKLEDSAVYFCASSQGQTHYGYTFGSGTRLTVV.

The chain has TRBV7-4 and TRBJ1-1, with 9 bases lining up with TRBD1. The V segment lost 4 bases and the J segment 1 base; nucleotides outside the gene matches: 7. The CDR3 is 16 residues long. The germline gives CDR1 SGHVT, CDR2 SQSDAQ. CDR3 loop: CASSWPPGQGNTEAFF. CDR3 bases: TGTGCCAGCAGCTGGCCCCCGGGACAGGGGAACACTGAAGCTTTCTTT.

The chain is built from TRBV6-5 and TRBJ2-2; 7 nucleotides agree with TRBD1. This CDR3 has 15 amino acids. V was clipped by 2 bases and J by 7 bases; unmatched bases: 7. Germline V gives CDR1 MNHEY, CDR2 SVGAGI. CDR3 nucleotide sequence: TGTGCCAGCAGTTACCCGACAGGGTTAATCGGGGAGCTGTTTTTT. Translating gives CASSYPTGLIGELFF.

The gene calls are TRBV5-6 and TRBJ2-3; tentative D call: TRBD1 (7 bases). Per the germline V gene, CDR1 is SGHDT and CDR2 is YYEEEE. V dropped 5 bases and J dropped 0 bases, with 10 bases sitting between them. The CDR3 loop spans 14 amino acids. CDR3 sequence (DNA): TGTGCCAGCAGGCGGGACAGTAGCACAGATACGCAGTATTTT. Protein: CASRRDSSTDTQYF.

About this clone: The same CDR3 arises from other DNA sequences in this sample as well. The rearrangement uses TRBV27 and TRBJ2-7, with 8 bases fitting TRBD2. In germline, CDR1 is MNHEY, CDR2 SMNVEV (reference sequence). The V segment lost 5 bases and the J segment 3 bases; nucleotides outside the gene matches: 3. This CDR3 region has 13 residues. The CDR3 coding sequence is TGTGCCAGCAGTCTTCGGGGGGGCTACGAGCAGTACTTC. It yields the protein CASSLRGGYEQYF.

A single count supports this clone. This sequence joins TRBV9 and TRBJ2-2; 9 positions agree with TRBD2. V was pared by 0 bases and J by 5 bases, with 5 bases of the junction left unmatched. The CDR3 covers 16 residues. The germline CDR1 and CDR2 sequences are SGDLS and YYNGEE. The CDR3 sequence: CASSVVAGAITGELFF. As DNA, the CDR3 is TGTGCCAGCAGCGTAGTAGCGGGGGCTATTACCGGGGAGCTGTTTTTT.